This T cell receptor beta chain was captured in a study of CD8 T cells in ankylosing spondylitis. Study-wide results and caveats: Enrichment of disease-linked clones was reportedly significant in matched ankylosing spondylitis synovial fluid.

The CDR3 is made up of 14 amino acids. V was shortened by 2 bases and J by 0 bases, with 10 bases between the two germline ends. CDR1 is DFQATT and CDR2 is SNEGSKA in the germline V gene (reference sequence). Note on this clonotype: Antigen: not known.

MiXCR, applied by TCRdb to the 5' RACE reads, yields one record per CDR3 protein. The repertoire holds 200,000 to 300,000 distinct CDR3 sequences, with 24% as singletons. Sequenced material: blood, either unsorted or a sorted T cell fraction (not recorded which). The genes are TRBV20-1 and TRBJ1-1; no firm D call. This receptor was obtained from a male donor with ankylosing spondylitis or in good health (not recorded which). The CDR3 DNA sequence: TGCAGTGCTAGACCCGGACTGGTGAACACTGAAGCTTTCTTT. Translation: CSARPGLVNTEAFF.